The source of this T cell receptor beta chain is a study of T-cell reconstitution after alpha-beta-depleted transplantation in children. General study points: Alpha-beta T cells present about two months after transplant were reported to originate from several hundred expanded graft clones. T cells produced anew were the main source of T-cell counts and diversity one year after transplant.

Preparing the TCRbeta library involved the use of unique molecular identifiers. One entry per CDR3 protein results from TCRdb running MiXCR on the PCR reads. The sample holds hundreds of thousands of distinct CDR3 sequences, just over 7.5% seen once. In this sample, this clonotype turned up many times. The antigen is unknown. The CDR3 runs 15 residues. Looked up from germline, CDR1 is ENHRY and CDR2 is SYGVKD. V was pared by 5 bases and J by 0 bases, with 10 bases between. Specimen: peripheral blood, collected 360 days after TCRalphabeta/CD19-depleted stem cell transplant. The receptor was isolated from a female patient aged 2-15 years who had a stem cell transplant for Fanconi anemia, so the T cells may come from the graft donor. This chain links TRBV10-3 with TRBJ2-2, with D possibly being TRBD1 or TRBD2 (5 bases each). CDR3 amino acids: CAISFGTTNTGELFF. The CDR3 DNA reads TGTGCCATCAGTTTCGGGACCACGAACACCGGGGAGCTGTTTTTT.